These T cell receptor beta chains were read from a single sample in a study of T cells after somatic rescue of genetic block. This table comes from immunoSEQ multiplex PCR, and its TCRdb copy is limited to in-frame clones, with some not included. The sample has 88,000 or so clones, about nine tenths seen once. What was sequenced was peripheral blood mononuclear cells (PBMCs). These TCRs come from a woman in her late teens or twenties. Each CDR3 is given with its conserved first and last residue. The D gene is left open where the match is weak. Some rows have no size entry. The others give once, few or many, or a class for an expanded clone.

DNA: TGTGCCAGCACGCAGACTCCAACTAATGAAAAACTGTTTTTT
CDR3: CASTQTPTNEKLFF
V: TRBV2
J: TRBJ1-4
size: NA
D: NA

DNA: TGTGCCAGCGTCAGGGGGCAGGGGCTAAACTACGAGCAGTACTTC
CDR3: CASVRGQGLNYEQYF
V: TRBV6-1
J: TRBJ2-7
size: NA
D: TRBD1

DNA: TGTGCCAGCAGCCCCATGGCGGGAGAGTACAATGAGCAGTTCTTC
CDR3: CASSPMAGEYNEQFF
V: TRBV7-9
J: TRBJ2-1
size: NA
D: TRBD2

DNA: TGTGCCAGCAGCCGACCCCGGGACAGGGACACTGAAGCTTTCTTT
CDR3: CASSRPRDRDTEAFF
V: TRBV6-5
J: TRBJ1-1
size: NA
D: TRBD1

DNA: TGCGCCAGCAGCGGCCAGGCCCAGGGGATCAACGAGCAGTACTTC
CDR3: CASSGQAQGINEQYF
V: TRBV5-1
J: TRBJ2-7
size: NA
D: NA

DNA: TGTGCCACCTCAGCAAACTCTGGAAACACCATATATTTT
CDR3: CATSANSGNTIYF
V: TRBV19
J: TRBJ1-3
size: NA
D: NA

DNA: TGTGCCAGCAGCTTGAGACAGAGTAGCTATGGCTACACCTTC
CDR3: CASSLRQSSYGYTF
V: TRBV5-6
J: TRBJ1-2
size: NA
D: NA

DNA: TGTGCCTGGAGTGTACGGATTGGGGTCGCGGGTAACACTGAAGCTTTCTTT
CDR3: CAWSVRIGVAGNTEAFF
V: TRBV30
J: TRBJ1-1
size: NA
D: NA

DNA: TGTGCCAGCAGCGGAACAGGGGCGAAAGGCTACACCTTC
CDR3: CASSGTGAKGYTF
V: TRBV14
J: TRBJ1-2
size: NA
D: TRBD1

DNA: TGTGCCAGTAGTATAGCCCCCGGTGGGGGGCTCTACGAGCAGTACTTC
CDR3: CASSIAPGGGLYEQYF
V: TRBV19
J: TRBJ2-7
size: NA
D: NA

DNA: TGTGCCAGTAGTAGCCCAGGACAGCTCAAAAACATTCAGTACTTC
CDR3: CASSSPGQLKNIQYF
V: TRBV19
J: TRBJ2-4
size: NA
D: NA

DNA: TGCGCCAGCAGCCCGACAGGGGTTGGTGGTCAGCCCCAGCATTTT
CDR3: CASSPTGVGGQPQHF
V: TRBV5-1
J: TRBJ1-5
size: NA
D: TRBD1

DNA: TGTGCTAGTGCCCCGCCCGATAATAGGGAAAAACTGTTTTTT
CDR3: CASAPPDNREKLFF
V: TRBV12-5
J: TRBJ1-4
size: NA
D: NA

DNA: TGTGCCAGGGACAGGGGAGGGCACGAGCAGTACTTC
CDR3: CARDRGGHEQYF
V: TRBV2
J: TRBJ2-7
size: NA
D: TRBD1

DNA: TGTGCCAGCTCACCACAGGGAGCGTACCAAGAGACCCAGTACTTC
CDR3: CASSPQGAYQETQYF
V: TRBV18
J: TRBJ2-5
size: NA
D: NA

DNA: TGTGCCAGCTCACCGCAACTGGCGGGATTCGGGAATCAGCCCCAGCATTTT
CDR3: CASSPQLAGFGNQPQHF
V: TRBV18
J: TRBJ1-5
size: NA
D: NA

DNA: TGTGCCAGCAGCGTAGCGGTCGGGGCCTACGAGCAGTACTTC
CDR3: CASSVAVGAYEQYF
V: TRBV9
J: TRBJ2-7
size: NA
D: NA

DNA: TGCGCCAGCCGGGACAACTACAATGAGCAGTTCTTC
CDR3: CASRDNYNEQFF
V: TRBV5-1
J: TRBJ2-1
size: NA
D: NA

DNA: TGCGCCAGCAGTGAGCTCAGTCAACTCCTCCAAGAGACCCAGTACTTC
CDR3: CASSELSQLLQETQYF
V: TRBV10-1
J: TRBJ2-5
size: NA
D: NA

DNA: TGCAGCGTTGAGGCAGACAGGGTTGTCGGGGAGCTGTTTTTT
CDR3: CSVEADRVVGELFF
V: TRBV29-1
J: TRBJ2-2
size: once
D: TRBD1

DNA: TGTGCCAGCAGTGGACCATCAGGTCCCGTAAGATACAATGAGCAGTTCTTC
CDR3: CASSGPSGPVRYNEQFF
V: TRBV6-1
J: TRBJ2-1
size: NA
D: NA

DNA: TGTGCCAGCAGCTTGGTAGGCAGGGGTGGTGGCTACACCTTC
CDR3: CASSLVGRGGGYTF
V: TRBV5-8
J: TRBJ1-2
size: once
D: NA

DNA: TGCGCCAGCAGTGGAGATTCGGAGGGGACGAGTGGCTACACCTTC
CDR3: CASSGDSEGTSGYTF
V: TRBV10-1
J: TRBJ1-2
size: NA
D: NA

DNA: TGTGCCAGCAGCGTCCCCGGAAACACCATATATTTT
CDR3: CASSVPGNTIYF
V: TRBV7-3
J: TRBJ1-3
size: NA
D: NA

DNA: TGTGCCAGCAGTTTTTCGGCCAGCTCCTATAATTCACCCCTCCACTTT
CDR3: CASSFSASSYNSPLHF
V: TRBV11-2
J: TRBJ1-6
size: once
D: NA

DNA: TGTGCCAGCTCCTCGGGACTAGCGGATCGAGAAACCGGGGAGCTGTTTTTT
CDR3: CASSSGLADRETGELFF
V: TRBV5-4
J: TRBJ2-2
size: NA
D: TRBD2

DNA: TGTGCCAGCGCGAGGAGGTGGAATGAGCAGTTCTTC
CDR3: CASARRWNEQFF
V: TRBV6-6
J: TRBJ2-1
size: NA
D: NA

DNA: TGCGCCAGCAGCTTAGACCACACAGATACGCAGTATTTT
CDR3: CASSLDHTDTQYF
V: TRBV5-1
J: TRBJ2-3
size: NA
D: NA

DNA: TGTGCCAGCAGCCCTATAGGTAACGGGTTCAACACAGATACGCAGTATTTT
CDR3: CASSPIGNGFNTDTQYF
V: TRBV11-2
J: TRBJ2-3
size: NA
D: NA

DNA: TGTGCCAGCAGCGTAGGAAGCGGTCCTGGGAATGAGCAGTTCTTC
CDR3: CASSVGSGPGNEQFF
V: TRBV9
J: TRBJ2-1
size: NA
D: NA

DNA: TGTGCCAGCAGCTCCCCGACGACTAGCGTGTCAGATACGCAGTATTTT
CDR3: CASSSPTTSVSDTQYF
V: TRBV5-4
J: TRBJ2-3
size: NA
D: TRBD2

DNA: TGTGCCAGCAGCGGGGACGGAAACTCTGGAAACACCATATATTTT
CDR3: CASSGDGNSGNTIYF
V: TRBV7-8
J: TRBJ1-3
size: NA
D: NA

DNA: TGTGCCAGCAGCGTGCTCGGAAAGGGAGACACTGAAGCTTTCTTT
CDR3: CASSVLGKGDTEAFF
V: TRBV11-3
J: TRBJ1-1
size: NA
D: NA

DNA: TGTGCCAGCAGTTTAGAGCGGCGAGAAGCTTTCTTT
CDR3: CASSLERREAFF
V: TRBV28
J: TRBJ1-1
size: NA
D: NA

DNA: TGCGCCAGCAGCATCAATAGCTTTTTCTCCTACAATGAGCAGTTCTTC
CDR3: CASSINSFFSYNEQFF
V: TRBV5-1
J: TRBJ2-1
size: few
D: NA

DNA: TGCGCCAGCAGCCGACCCATGGCGGGGGGATTCGGCGAAGCTTTCTTT
CDR3: CASSRPMAGGFGEAFF
V: TRBV4-1
J: TRBJ1-1
size: few
D: NA

DNA: TGCGCCAGCAGCTGGGGGACAGGCCCCTACGAGCAGTACTTC
CDR3: CASSWGTGPYEQYF
V: TRBV5-1
J: TRBJ2-7
size: NA
D: TRBD1

DNA: TGTGCCAGCAGTCCTCCGGGTGGGGGGGTCTACAATGAGCAGTTCTTC
CDR3: CASSPPGGGVYNEQFF
V: TRBV28
J: TRBJ2-1
size: NA
D: TRBD2

DNA: TGTGCCAGCAGCTACAGGGGGCGAAGTACTGAAGCTTTCTTT
CDR3: CASSYRGRSTEAFF
V: TRBV7-6
J: TRBJ1-1
size: NA
D: TRBD1

DNA: TGTGCCAGCAGCTTAGGCTCTGGAAACACCATATATTTT
CDR3: CASSLGSGNTIYF
V: TRBV7-2
J: TRBJ1-3
size: few
D: NA

DNA: TGCGCCAGCAGCCAAGACCGAATTGGGCAGGGCGAATATTGGGGGCGAAATCAGCCCCAGCATTTT
CDR3: CASSQDRIGQGEYWGRNQPQHF
V: TRBV4-1
J: TRBJ1-5
size: NA
D: NA

DNA: TGTGCCAGCAGCCAACTGGGTCAGCCCCAGCATTTT
CDR3: CASSQLGQPQHF
V: TRBV7-9
J: TRBJ1-5
size: NA
D: NA

DNA: TGTGCCAGCAGAGAAATAGCCTACGAGCAGTACTTC
CDR3: CASREIAYEQYF
V: TRBV2
J: TRBJ2-7
size: NA
D: NA

DNA: TGTGCCAGCAGCGCAACAGGGGGCATAATACCCACAGATACGCAGTATTTT
CDR3: CASSATGGIIPTDTQYF
V: TRBV9
J: TRBJ2-3
size: NA
D: TRBD1

DNA: TGTGCCAGCCGGGACAGCGACATCCTTAACTATGGCTACACCTTC
CDR3: CASRDSDILNYGYTF
V: TRBV27
J: TRBJ1-2
size: NA
D: TRBD1

DNA: TGTGCCAGCATGACAGGGGACCACGAGCAGTACTTC
CDR3: CASMTGDHEQYF
V: TRBV28
J: TRBJ2-7
size: NA
D: TRBD1

DNA: TGTGCCAGCAGTTACTCGAGCAGGGGTTACAACACCGGGGAGCTGTTTTTT
CDR3: CASSYSSRGYNTGELFF
V: TRBV6-7
J: TRBJ2-2
size: few
D: NA